The entry that follows covers one TCR beta chain sequence. In this sample, this clone turned up a few times. Its antigen remains undetermined. Base qualities are missing; no much larger clone stands one base away. Inclusive of the bounding cysteine and phenylalanine, the CDR3 is 17 residues long. The retained sequence is limited to the CDR3, 51 bases, with the frame set at the first base. The library relied on the immunoSEQ multiplex PCR assay. For the multiplex PCR, a mixture combining 60 forward primers for TCR Vbeta segments and 13 reverse primers for TCR Jbeta segments was used. The CDR3 region of rearranged TCR beta genes was amplified from genomic DNA with a multiplex PCR assay. On the Illumina HiSeq System, the amplified TCR beta libraries were sequenced as 87-base-pair reads. Regarding the original processing steps: A later analysis counted 65 million to 90 million unique TCR beta chains across the 640 or so repertoires, and around 12 million of these chains were shared by at least two donors. A nearest-neighbor algorithm error-corrected the raw reads and collapsed the reads into unique sequences, merging closely related sequences to remove PCR and sequencing errors. To assign V, D and J gene segments, CDR3 sequences were aligned to IMGT reference sequences. For a sequence to be retained, at least a six-nucleotide match to both a V gene segment and a J gene segment was required. A rearrangement was called productive if the CDR3 had no stop codons and remained in frame with V and J, and every other rearrangement was called non-productive. Following IMGT convention, CDR3 was defined as the stretch from the second conserved V-encoded cysteine up to the conserved J-encoded phenylalanine. Sequences without an unambiguous match to a single V gene segment were excluded from the earlier analysis of several hundred of the donors. An earlier analysis of a few hundred of the donors classified V segments as functional when productive rearrangements were above 56.7% and as segregating when the standard deviation between donors was above 5%. A statistical classification framework was built to diagnose cytomegalovirus status from the catalog of TCR beta chain sequences. In a later analysis, TCR nucleotide sequences were compared against IMGT/GENE-DB human TR gene sequences so that V and J genes could be assigned. In a later analysis, CDR3 sequences and most-parsimonious VDJ recombination scenarios were assigned using the TCRdist pipeline. In a later analysis, every TCR beta chain was defined by the combination of its CDR3 amino acid sequence and its V-gene family, and reads without a unique V-gene family were dropped. In a later analysis, nearly 600 highly shared, low-generation-probability nucleotide sequences were removed to address suspected cross-contamination and a sequencing artifact. In a later analysis, a clonal expansion index for each public chain was calculated from normalized within-repertoire ranks of inferred template counts. In a later analysis, generation probabilities were computed using a VDJ recombination model fitted to out-of-frame rearrangements, and the results were checked against IGoR. In a later analysis, TCR-TCR, TCR-HLA and TCR-CMV co-occurrence was scored with hypergeometric tests, and a repertoire-size bias correction was applied to TCR pairs. To estimate false discovery rates, a later analysis permuted the HLA or CMV assignments 20 times. In a later analysis, co-occurring TCRs were grouped using DBSCAN, and TCRdist sequence similarity was added for clustering within HLA-allele-positive subsets. Co-occurrence clustering excluded repertoires with fewer than 30,000 or more than 120,000 public chains, plus five with anomalous nucleotide sharing. TCRdb obtained this table from immuneACCESS and retained in-frame rearrangements with V and J assigned. These tables miss some clones; where compared with another copy, unresolved V genes account for less than half of the shortfall, and the remainder is unexplained. V and J calls plus clone size are reproduced from that table; the DNA served to infer D and trimming. This sample has approximately 170,000 clones in its table, and 80% of those were observed once. Together, the top ten hold 9.7% of the sample.

In total, over 600 healthy bone marrow donors made up the cohort. At the time of sampling, every cohort member was nominally healthy, though immune exposures that went unrecorded were likely present. The donor was CMV seropositive and was included in the group of 250 to 350 seropositive cohort members. A peripheral blood sample was provided by each donor, and peripheral blood mononuclear cells were used for TCR beta sequencing. The Qiagen DNeasy Blood Extraction Kit was used to extract genomic DNA from the blood cell samples. This specimen comes from a study of cytomegalovirus exposure and HLA in healthy donors (dated by TCRdb to about 2017). The study in broad terms: According to an earlier analysis of 450 to 650 of the donors, about 179 million T cells yielded 117 million unique TCR beta sequences and about 300 Gb of sequence data. Rather than drawing on any new phenotypic data, the later analysis identified candidate immune exposures from TCR beta sequences and the way those sequences occurred across donors. A later analysis re-examined previously published TCR beta repertoires from over 500 donors and added high-resolution HLA genotyping to investigate patterns of TCR occurrence. Approximately 310 gigabases of sequencing data and around 80 million unique TCR sequences made up an early release that covered 500 to 650 HLA-typed donors. A separate validation cohort of about 110 different subjects was used in addition to the approximately 700-subject first cohort. HLA typing covered class I and class II loci at four-digit resolution. Among the roughly 410 genotyped donors, around 79% belonged to the genetic ancestry cluster associated with self-reported Caucasian donors. Five DR-DQ haplotypes were treated as single units for association and clustering because of strong linkage in the cohort. Typing coverage differed by locus: A, B, C, DRB1 and DQB1 were typed in about 620-630 donors, DQA1 in approximately 520, DPA1 in some 610, and DPB1 in 472. To predict cytomegalovirus infection status, the study combined high-throughput TCR immunosequencing, statistical association of individual TCRs with disease status, and machine learning. An earlier analysis of about 600 of the donors used high-throughput TCR beta sequencing to judge whether each TCR beta V gene segment behaved as functional or pseudogenic. The study was designed to test whether signatures of past pathogen exposure could be identified by cataloging public T cell receptors. A later genetic analysis used genome-wide SNP genotypes for about 55% of the 666 donors, treating that subset as a discovery cohort. The study used immunosequencing to profile the T cell repertoires of approximately 640 subjects and linked those repertoires to cytomegalovirus serostatus. Donor age, sex, ethnicity and CMV serostatus were compiled together with the repertoire data. Across approximately 400 genotyped donors of the cohort, an average of approximately 220,000 unique TCR beta nucleotide sequences per donor were sequenced, and roughly 18% of those sequences were non-productive. Every repertoire in the discovery cohort had been generated on one and the same sequencing platform. General study outcomes and caveats: HLA typing was unavailable for some donors at each locus, so association tests used only the typed subset. This cohort had only TCR beta chains sequenced, and the lack of alpha or paired-chain data limited which features could be detected. A later analysis reported that several top co-occurrence clusters appeared linked to parvovirus B19, influenza, CMV and Epstein-Barr virus. Sequencing depth was assumed to be roughly uniform across donors in the presence/absence analyses, though that assumption may not hold. The classifier was reported to diagnose cytomegalovirus status with high specificity and sensitivity in both the original and validation cohorts. Specific HLA alleles were associated with over 15,000 TCR beta sequences at a false discovery rate of 0.05 in a later analysis. Some 16 rarely observed V segments, including chromosome 9 orphons, were excluded from the earlier analysis of a few hundred of the donors because counts were too low. Because the 87-base-pair reads could not distinguish some IMGT-functional V segments, including TRBV6-2 and TRBV6-3, those segments were excluded. The sequencing pipeline was judged likely to have produced a cluster of highly shared sequence variants as a technical artifact. A later analysis found that HLA-associated TCR beta chains were more clonally expanded and had lower generation probabilities than equally common non-associated chains. The authors suggested that the approach could potentially be extended to other disease states and immunological phenotypes. According to a later analysis, TCR association rates differed among HLA loci, with DRB1 alleles showing the most associated TCRs and HLA-C alleles showing the fewest. V-gene and J-gene trimming of TCR beta chains was associated with a missense DCLRE1C variant in a later genetic analysis, and the association was replicated in an independent cohort. In a later analysis, most CMV-associated TCR beta chains were found to appear HLA-restricted, with HLA associations seemingly driven largely by CMV exposure. When HLA alleles, especially DR and DQ, strongly co-occurred, TCR associations were difficult to assign to individual alleles. The study gave a list of about 170 TCR beta chains associated with cytomegalovirus. Three of the identified cytomegalovirus-associated TCR beta chains were confirmed in vitro to be specific for cytomegalovirus antigens. Compared with the roughly 700-donor mean, donors in an Asian-associated ancestry cluster had fewer N-insertions in productive TCRs, according to a later genetic analysis. While some public TCRs were present in many individuals, most TCR sequences turned up only very rarely across donors. An earlier analysis of approximately 530 of the donors showed that most TCR beta V segments appeared in productive rearrangements either about 87% or about 30% of the time, which broadly matched IMGT annotations. A further reported finding was that TCR beta sequences accurately predicted the HLA-A and HLA-B alleles for most subjects in the first cohort. Linkage disequilibrium might explain the correlated functional status among segregating V segments, but an unknown experimental factor could not be excluded. The only immune exposure information available for the cohort was CMV serostatus.

Sequenced: PBMCs. The receptor comes from a man between 18 and 35 years old in good health and CMV-seropositive. The rearranged chain carries TRBV12-1 and TRBJ1-4; TRBD1, the table's D call, was not compared with the DNA. TRBV12-1 counts as a pseudogene. The CDR3 protein sequence reads: CASTTGTGGSRNEKLFF. The base sequence is TGTGCCTCAACAACCGGGACAGGGGGCTCCCGTAATGAAAAACTGTTTTTT.